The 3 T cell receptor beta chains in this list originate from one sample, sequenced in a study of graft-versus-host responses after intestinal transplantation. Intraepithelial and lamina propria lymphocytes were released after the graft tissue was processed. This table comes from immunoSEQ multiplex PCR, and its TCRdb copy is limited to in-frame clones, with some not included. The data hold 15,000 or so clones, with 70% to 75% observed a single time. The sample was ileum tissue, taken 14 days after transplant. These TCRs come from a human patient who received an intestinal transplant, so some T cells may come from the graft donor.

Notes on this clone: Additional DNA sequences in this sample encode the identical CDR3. The DNA for the CDR3 is TGTGCCAGCAGCTCGGGACTAGCCGGCGAGACCCAGTACTTC. Encoded protein: CASSSGLAGETQYF. V is TRBV5-4 and J is TRBJ2-5, with 9 positions matching TRBD2. This CDR3 has 14 residues. The germline gives CDR1 SGHNT, CDR2 YYREEE (reference sequence). With 3 bases clipped from V and 5 bases from J, the junction kept 5 bases outside the gene matches.

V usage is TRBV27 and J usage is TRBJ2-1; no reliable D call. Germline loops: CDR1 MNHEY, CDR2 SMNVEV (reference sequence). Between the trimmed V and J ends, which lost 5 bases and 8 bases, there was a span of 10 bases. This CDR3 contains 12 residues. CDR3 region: CASSLQGDEQFF. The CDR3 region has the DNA TGTGCCAGCAGTCTACAAGGCGATGAGCAGTTCTTC.

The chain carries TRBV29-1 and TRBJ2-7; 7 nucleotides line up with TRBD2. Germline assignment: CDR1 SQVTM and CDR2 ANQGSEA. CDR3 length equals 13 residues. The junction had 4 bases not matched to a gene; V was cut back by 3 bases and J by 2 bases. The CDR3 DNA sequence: TGCAGCGTTGAGTCTAGCGGCACCTACGAGCAGTACTTC. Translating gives CSVESSGTYEQYF.